One and the same sample provided the 25 T cell receptor beta chains below, sequenced in a study of CD8 T cells in Susac syndrome. The authors reverse transcribed roughly 0.5 to 1 ug RNA with random hexamers. MiXCR, applied by TCRdb to the immunoSEQ multiplex PCR reads, yields one record per CDR3 protein. The sample holds fewer than 350,000 distinct CDR3 sequences; about 88% are singletons and the top ten take about 0.17%. Source material: CD8+ T cells from PBMCs. The receptor source for this set is a human donor with multiple sclerosis.

The gene calls are TRBV27 and TRBJ2-7, with D possibly being TRBD2 (6 bases). Trimming took off 2 bases at V and 3 bases at J, with 11 bases between the two ends. CDR1 is MNHEY, CDR2 SMNVEV, per germline (reference sequence). This CDR3 spans 14 amino acids. The CDR3 region has the DNA TGTGCCAGCAGTTTACGCGGGATGAACTACGAGCAGTACTTC. The encoded protein is CASSLRGMNYEQYF.

The rearrangement uses TRBV20-1 and TRBJ2-7; D is unresolved. CDR3 length: 11 amino acids. Trimming left V 3 bases short and J 4 bases short, with 7 bases between. Germline CDR1 is DFQATT and CDR2 is SNEGSKA (reference sequence). Written as DNA, the CDR3 is TGCAGTGCTAGGGTAACGTACGAGCAGTACTTC. Encoded protein: CSARVTYEQYF.

This clonotype was seen once. The chain uses TRBV4-1 and TRBJ2-3; 9 bases match TRBD2. The CDR3 has 14 amino acids. J was trimmed by 3 bases and V by 8 bases; bases with no gene match: 6. The germline V gene has CDR1 MGHRA and CDR2 YSYEKL. Written as DNA, the CDR3 is TGCGCCAGCGCTCTAGCGGGACGTACAGATACGCAGTATTTT. Translation: CASALAGRTDTQYF.

The V and J genes are TRBV30 and TRBJ2-2; D uncertain. V was clipped by 3 bases and J by 1 base, with 6 bases between them. Per germline, CDR1 GTSNPN and CDR2 SVGIG (reference sequence). The CDR3 is made up of 13 amino acids. Here the CDR3 reads CAWSPGNTGELFF. The CDR3 DNA reads TGTGCCTGGAGCCCAGGGAACACCGGGGAGCTGTTTTTT.

J is TRBJ2-7 and V is TRBV29-1; 9 bases map to TRBD1. The V gene end was trimmed by 5 bases and the J gene end by 5 bases; junction bases not matched to a gene: 4. Per the germline V gene, CDR1 is SQVTM and CDR2 is ANQGSEA. The CDR3 contains 12 residues. This chain's CDR3 is CSVRTGVDEQYF. For the CDR3, the DNA is TGCAGCGTTCGGACAGGGGTAGACGAGCAGTACTTC.

The V call is TRBV7-9, the J call TRBJ2-1; D possibly uses TRBD1 or TRBD2 (5 bases each). The CDR3 spans 14 residues. V lost 10 bases, J lost 8 bases, and 21 bases lay in between. Germline V gene sequence: CDR1 SEHNR, CDR2 FQNEAQ (reference sequence). DNA of the CDR3: TGTGCCACCCTAACACCAGGGACGCAAGATGAGCAGTTCTTC. Its translation is CATLTPGTQDEQFF. The full variable domain, with the rest looked up from reference TRBV7-9 and TRBJ2-1, is DTGVSQNPRHKITKRGQNVTFRCDPISEHNRLYWYRQTLGQGPEFLTYFQNEAQLEKSRLLSDRFSAERPKGSFSTLEIQRTEQGDSAMYLCATLTPGTQDEQFFGPGTRLTVL.

V usage is TRBV6-1 and J usage is TRBJ2-5; a possible D gene is TRBD2 (6 bases). Germline V gene data show CDR1 as MNHNS and CDR2 as SASEGT. V dropped 5 bases and J dropped 9 bases, with 19 bases sitting between them. The CDR3 is made up of 14 amino acids. CDR3 region: CASSPTGDSSAQYF. The CDR3 DNA reads TGTGCCAGCAGTCCTACCGGGGACTCCTCGGCCCAGTACTTC.

The rearrangement joins TRBV11-2 to TRBJ2-2; D is unclear. The V end was cut by 0 bases, the J end by 0 bases, with 11 bases between. Per the germline V gene, CDR1 is SGHAT and CDR2 is FQNNGV. The CDR3 loop spans 17 amino acids. The CDR3 DNA sequence: TGTGCCAGCAGCTTAGACCCTTTAGGGACGAACACCGGGGAGCTGTTTTTT. Its protein is CASSLDPLGTNTGELFF.

The CDR3 loop reads CASSYSRDLGVGAVTGELFF. The CDR3 DNA is TGTGCCAGCAGTTACTCGCGGGACCTTGGTGTTGGTGCGGTCACCGGGGAGCTGTTTTTT. The chain uses TRBV6-7 and TRBJ2-2; D may be TRBD2 (6 bases). TRBV6-7 is annotated as an ORF whose role is uncertain. This CDR3 is built from 20 residues. V lost 0 bases and J 4 bases, leaving 24 bases between the germline ends.

This clonotype was found a few times. V and J are TRBV9 and TRBJ1-1; D might be TRBD1 (5 bases). The CDR3 has 13 amino acids. Looked up from germline, CDR1 is SGDLS and CDR2 is YYNGEE. The germline V and J ends were trimmed by 2 bases and 3 bases, with 8 bases remaining between them. This CDR3 reads CASSVGGDTEAFF. CDR3 DNA: TGTGCCAGCAGCGTCGGGGGGGACACTGAAGCTTTCTTT.

The rearrangement joins TRBV30 to TRBJ1-5; D perhaps matches TRBD1 (5 bases). CDR1 and CDR2 from the germline V gene are GTSNPN and SVGIG (reference sequence). The CDR3 spans 15 residues. V lost 3 bases and J lost 7, with 19 bases in between. Here the CDR3 reads CAWSLPTVRKQPQHF. The CDR3 region has the DNA TGTGCCTGGAGCCTCCCGACAGTCCGGAAGCAGCCCCAGCATTTT.

V is TRBV20-1 and J is TRBJ1-5; D uncertain. Germline V gene data show CDR1 as DFQATT and CDR2 as SNEGSKA (reference sequence). The CDR3 is 13 amino acids. The V and J ends lost 0 bases and 6 bases respectively, with 9 bases between them. The CDR3 sequence is CSARDPGFQPQHF. The CDR3 DNA is TGCAGTGCTAGAGATCCGGGGTTTCAGCCCCAGCATTTT.

The rearrangement joins TRBV2 to TRBJ1-5; 9 positions match TRBD1. Germline V gene data show CDR1 as SNHLY and CDR2 as FYNNEI. This CDR3 has 16 residues. V was pared by 10 bases and J by 0 bases, with 10 bases of the junction left unmatched. CDR3 in amino acids: CATGTGLTYSNQPQHF. As DNA, the CDR3 is TGTGCCACCGGGACAGGGCTAACATATAGCAATCAGCCCCAGCATTTT.

V gene TRBV7-9 combines with J gene TRBJ2-7; weak D call: TRBD2 (6 bases). The germline V gene encodes CDR1 SEHNR and CDR2 FQNEAQ (reference sequence). CDR3 length equals 14 residues. V shed 5 bases and J shed 2 bases, with 13 bases lying between them. The CDR3 protein is CASSARGLAYEQYF. CDR3 nucleotides: TGTGCCAGCAGCGCGCGGGGACTTGCCTACGAGCAGTACTTC. Full variable domain (rest looked up from reference TRBV7-9 and TRBJ2-7): DTGVSQNPRHKITKRGQNVTFRCDPISEHNRLYWYRQTLGQGPEFLTYFQNEAQLEKSRLLSDRFSAERPKGSFSTLEIQRTEQGDSAMYLCASSARGLAYEQYFGPGTRLTVT.

The V and J genes are TRBV9 and TRBJ2-2, with D maybe TRBD1 (6 bases). Between the trimmed V and J ends, which lost 0 bases and 5 bases, there was a span of 8 bases. The V gene's germline CDR1 is SGDLS and CDR2 YYNGEE. CDR3 length: 14 residues. The CDR3 nucleotides are TGTGCCAGCAGCGTAGCAGGGGCTACCGGGGAGCTGTTTTTT. It translates to CASSVAGATGELFF.

This chain links TRBV20-1 with TRBJ2-2; 8 bases match TRBD2. CDR3 length: 15 amino acids. With V trimmed by 2 bases and J by 0 bases, 2 bases remained unmatched. Germline V lookup: CDR1 DFQATT, CDR2 SNEGSKA (reference sequence). The CDR3 DNA is TGCAGTGCTAGATCGGGACTAGCGAACACCGGGGAGCTGTTTTTT. Its protein is CSARSGLANTGELFF.

The CDR3 here is CASSDSRLARDNEQFF. The DNA of the CDR3 is TGTGCCAGCAGTGACTCTAGACTAGCTCGGGACAATGAGCAGTTCTTC. V usage is TRBV25-1 and J usage is TRBJ2-1; 7 bases are shared with TRBD2. V lost 3 bases, J lost 5 bases, and 10 bases stayed unmatched. The CDR3 length is 16 residues. CDR1 and CDR2 from the germline V gene are MGHDK and SYGVNS.

V and J are TRBV2 and TRBJ2-3; TRBD2 aligns across 9 bases. The CDR3 length is 17 residues. Germline lookup yields CDR1 SNHLY and CDR2 FYNNEI. The CDR3 sequence is CAALREASGVSTDTQYF. The CDR3 DNA reads TGTGCAGCGCTCCGAGAGGCTAGCGGGGTTTCCACAGATACGCAGTATTTT.

The chain couples TRBV6-2 or TRBV6-3 to TRBJ2-3; 7 bases agree with TRBD2. V shed 5 bases and J 2 bases; nucleotides not matched to a gene: 4. The CDR3 is 14 residues long. Germline values: CDR1 MNHEY, CDR2 SVGEGT. CDR3 nucleotide sequence: TGTGCCAGCAGTCCCCGGGAGGCCACAGATACGCAGTATTTT. This sequence encodes CASSPREATDTQYF.

The chain is built from TRBV9 and TRBJ2-3; the match to TRBD2 covers 13 bases. CDR3 size: 15 residues. The V gene end was trimmed by 3 bases and the J gene end by 7 bases; junction bases not matched to a gene: 5. Germline loops: CDR1 SGDLS, CDR2 YYNGEE. CDR3 sequence: CASSAGTSGEYTQYF. CDR3 coding DNA: TGTGCCAGCAGCGCCGGGACTAGCGGGGAATATACGCAGTATTTT. Full variable domain (remainder filled in from reference TRBV9 and TRBJ2-3): DSGVTQTPKHLITATGQRVTLRCSPRSGDLSVYWYQQSLDQGLQFLIQYYNGEERAKGNILERFSAQQFPDLHSELNLSSLELGDSALYFCASSAGTSGEYTQYFGPGTRLTVL.

This chain links TRBV13 with TRBJ2-7, with 14 positions matching TRBD2. The CDR3 runs 16 residues. V lost 4 bases, J lost 4 bases, and 6 bases stayed unmatched. Germline V CDR1 and CDR2: PRHDT, FYEKMQ (reference sequence). DNA of the CDR3: TGTGCCAGCAGCTCCCCCGGGACTAGCGGGAGTTACGAGCAGTACTTC. Encoded protein: CASSSPGTSGSYEQYF. Full variable domain (missing parts from reference TRBV13 and TRBJ2-7): AAGVIQSPRHLIKEKRETATLKCYPIPRHDTVYWYQQGPGQDPQFLISFYEKMQSDKGSIPDRFSAQQFSDYHSELNMSSLELGDSALYFCASSSPGTSGSYEQYFGPGTRLTVT.

The rearrangement links TRBV19 to TRBJ2-4, with D possibly being TRBD1 (6 bases). Per germline, CDR1 LNHDA and CDR2 SQIVND (reference sequence). Trimming removed 2 bases at V and 0 bases at J, with 14 bases between. CDR3 length equals 17 residues. As DNA, the CDR3 is TGTGCCAGTAGTATACCCCGTGGGGGCCTAGCCAAAAACATTCAGTACTTC. This translates into CASSIPRGGLAKNIQYF.

This chain connects TRBV20-1 to TRBJ2-3; 16 bases are a match to TRBD2. Germline V gene lookup returns CDR1 DFQATT and CDR2 SNEGSKA (reference sequence). J lost 1 base, V lost 0 bases, and 7 bases had no gene match. The CDR3 covers 19 residues. CDR3: CSARDGTSGRAGGTDTQYF. The CDR3 DNA reads TGCAGTGCTAGAGATGGGACTAGCGGGAGGGCCGGAGGCACAGATACGCAGTATTTT.

The chain couples TRBV4-3 to TRBJ1-2; 8 bases fit TRBD1. The CDR3 covers 17 residues. The ends lost 1 base at V and 1 base at J; junction bases unmatched: 8. Germline assignment: CDR1 LGHNA and CDR2 YSLEER. The CDR3 is CASSQGAGGGRNYGYTF. The CDR3, as DNA: TGCGCCAGCAGCCAAGGTGCAGGGGGCGGCCGTAACTATGGCTACACCTTC.

The chain links TRBV28 to TRBJ2-5; weak D call: TRBD1 (5 bases). The CDR3 totals 14 residues. CDR1 and CDR2 from the germline V gene are MDHEN and SYDVKM. CDR3 in DNA: TGTGCTGCCTTAGGAATCGACAGCCAAGAGACCCAGTACTTC. This gives the protein CAALGIDSQETQYF.